The present TCR beta chain was sequenced within a study of T cell changes during pregnancy in multiple sclerosis. Method: immunoSEQ multiplex PCR; TCRdb's copy keeps in-frame clones and lacks some. The sample lists 55,000 to 70,000 clones; almost 95% were seen once. The CDR3 is 17 residues long. CDR1 and CDR2 (germline): SGHTA, FQGNSA. Deletions cut 4 bases from V and 1 base from J, with 18 bases between. The input for sequencing was CD8+ T cells from peripheral blood mononuclear cells, taken in the third trimester of pregnancy. This sequence was found in a female donor in good health, enrolled as a control in a pregnancy study. The chain couples TRBV7-2 to TRBJ2-3; TRBD2 is a possible D gene (5 bases). Written as DNA, the CDR3 is TGTGCCAGCAGCTCCCTTGGAGGAGCAGCGCGCACAGATACGCAGTATTTT. Its protein product is CASSSLGGAARTDTQYF. Complete variable domain (other parts from reference TRBV7-2 and TRBJ2-3): GAGVSQSPSNKVTEKGKDVELRCDPISGHTALYWYRQSLGQGLEFLIYFQGNSAPDKSGLPSDRFSAERTGGSVSTLTIQRTQQEDSAVYLCASSSLGGAARTDTQYFGPGTRLTVL.